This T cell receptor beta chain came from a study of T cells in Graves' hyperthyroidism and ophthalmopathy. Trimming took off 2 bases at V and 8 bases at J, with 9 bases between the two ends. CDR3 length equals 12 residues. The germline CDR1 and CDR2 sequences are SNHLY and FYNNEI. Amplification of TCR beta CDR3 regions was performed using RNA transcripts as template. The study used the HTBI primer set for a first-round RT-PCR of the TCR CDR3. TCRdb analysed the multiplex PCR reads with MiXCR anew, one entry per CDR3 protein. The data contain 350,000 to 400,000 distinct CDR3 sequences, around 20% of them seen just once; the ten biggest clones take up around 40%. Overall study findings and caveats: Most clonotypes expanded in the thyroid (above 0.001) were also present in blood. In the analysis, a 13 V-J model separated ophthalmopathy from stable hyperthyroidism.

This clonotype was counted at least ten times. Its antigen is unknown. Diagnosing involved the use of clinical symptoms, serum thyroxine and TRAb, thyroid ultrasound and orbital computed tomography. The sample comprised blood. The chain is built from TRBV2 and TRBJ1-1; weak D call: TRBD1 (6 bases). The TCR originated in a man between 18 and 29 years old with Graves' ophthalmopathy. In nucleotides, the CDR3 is TGTGCCAGCAGTGAATCCGGGGGCGAAGCTTTCTTT. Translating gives CASSESGGEAFF.